A selection of T cell receptor beta chains follows, all from one sample in a study of blood T cells in healthy people across ages. From the 5' RACE reads, TCRdb called clonotypes with MiXCR, one entry per CDR3 protein. The sample includes just under 550,000 distinct CDR3 sequences, under 30% of them seen just once. These same records also appear under a second study, on T cells of mothers and their children.

The sequenced material came from blood. The receptors were gathered from a boy aged 5 to 17 in good health. Each CDR3 is given with its conserved first and last residue. The D gene is left open where the match is weak. Clone sizes are given selectively: once, few, many, or a class where the clone is expanded.

J: TRBJ2-1
size: few
D: TRBD2
V: TRBV5-1
length: 17
DNA: TGCGCCAGCAGCTTGACCCCCAGCGGGAGTTCCTACAATGAGCAGTTCTTC
CDR3: CASSLTPSGSSYNEQFF

J: TRBJ2-2
size: few
D: .
V: TRBV3-1
length: 14
DNA: TGTGCCAGCAGTCGTCAGTACAGGGCCGGGGAGCTGTTTTTT
CDR3: CASSRQYRAGELFF

J: TRBJ2-6
size: .
D: TRBD2
V: TRBV6-5
length: 19
DNA: TGTGCCAGCAGTTACTCGTCCGGGACTAGCGGGTCTGGGGCCAACGTCCTGACTTTC
CDR3: CASSYSSGTSGSGANVLTF

J: TRBJ1-1
size: .
D: .
V: TRBV5-1
length: 12
DNA: TGCGCCAGCAGCTTGGTACCGACTGAAGCTTTCTTT
CDR3: CASSLVPTEAFF

J: TRBJ1-4
size: many
D: .
V: TRBV7-9
length: 15
DNA: TGTGCCAGCAGCTTCTTAGGGTCAGGGAATGAAAAACTGTTTTTT
CDR3: CASSFLGSGNEKLFF

J: TRBJ2-7
size: .
D: .
V: TRBV6-5
length: 15
DNA: TGTGCCAGCAGTTACCGTTGGACGTACACCTACGAGCAGTACTTC
CDR3: CASSYRWTYTYEQYF

J: TRBJ2-5
size: .
D: .
V: TRBV4-3
length: 17
DNA: TGCGCCAGCAGCCAAGATGTCGGGAGAGGGCTACAAGAGACCCAGTACTTC
CDR3: CASSQDVGRGLQETQYF

J: TRBJ2-7
size: .
D: .
V: TRBV5-1
length: 15
DNA: TGCGCCAGCAGCTTGGAGTACGGGACCTCCGGAAAGCAGTACTTC
CDR3: CASSLEYGTSGKQYF

J: TRBJ2-3
size: once
D: .
V: TRBV12-3/TRBV12-4
length: 12
DNA: TGTGCCAGCAAGTTGAGCACAGATACGCAGTATTTT
CDR3: CASKLSTDTQYF

J: TRBJ2-7
size: .
D: TRBD1
V: TRBV15
length: 16
DNA: TGTGCCACCAGCAGGGAGGGACAGGGAGGAGTACACGAGCAGTACTTC
CDR3: CATSREGQGGVHEQYF

J: TRBJ2-7
size: many
D: .
V: TRBV7-9
length: 12
DNA: TGTGCCAGCAGCCCCGGAAAGCACGAGCAGTACTTC
CDR3: CASSPGKHEQYF

J: TRBJ2-3
size: .
D: TRBD2
V: TRBV6-1
length: 16
DNA: TGTGCCAGCAGTACCAAGTCGGGGGGGCCGGGAGATACGCAGTATTTT
CDR3: CASSTKSGGPGDTQYF

J: TRBJ2-2
size: few
D: .
V: TRBV29-1
length: 13
DNA: TGCAGCATAACCGAAGCGAACACCGGGGAGCTGTTTTTT
CDR3: CSITEANTGELFF

J: TRBJ1-1
size: few
D: TRBD1
V: TRBV7-9
length: 14
DNA: TGTGCCAGCAGCTTTGGACAGGGTCCCACTGAAGCTTTCTTT
CDR3: CASSFGQGPTEAFF

J: TRBJ2-7
size: .
D: TRBD2
V: TRBV7-2
length: 16
DNA: TGTGCCAGCAGCTTCACTAGCGGGAGAGGGTTCTACGAGCAGTACTTC
CDR3: CASSFTSGRGFYEQYF

J: TRBJ2-7
size: .
D: TRBD1
V: TRBV20-1
length: 15
DNA: TGCAGTGCTAATTCTCCGGACAGGCGCTCCTACGAGCAGTACTTC
CDR3: CSANSPDRRSYEQYF

J: TRBJ2-2
size: .
D: TRBD2
V: TRBV28
length: 15
DNA: TGTGCCAGCAGGGGGGAGGGCCTCGACGCCGGGGAGCTGTTTTTT
CDR3: CASRGEGLDAGELFF

J: TRBJ2-5
size: few
D: .
V: TRBV7-2
length: 16
DNA: TGTGCCAGCAGCCCAGACCCCGGGGTGGTGCGCGAGACCCAGTACTTC
CDR3: CASSPDPGVVRETQYF

J: TRBJ1-4
size: few
D: .
V: TRBV7-8
length: 16
DNA: TGTGCCAGCAGCCCCGGGTTCGGTACAACTAATGAAAAACTGTTTTTT
CDR3: CASSPGFGTTNEKLFF

J: TRBJ2-7
size: few
D: .
V: TRBV27
length: 14
DNA: TGTGCCAGCAGTATATCGAGGGCAATCTACGAGCAGTACTTC
CDR3: CASSISRAIYEQYF

J: TRBJ1-2
size: .
D: .
V: TRBV2
length: 16
DNA: TGTGCCAGCAGTGAATTTGCCGGGCCTGTGGGCGGTGGCTACACCTTC
CDR3: CASSEFAGPVGGGYTF

J: TRBJ2-5
size: .
D: .
V: TRBV7-2
length: 15
DNA: TGTGCCAGCAGCCAAGAGTGGGACATTGAAGAGACCCAGTACTTC
CDR3: CASSQEWDIEETQYF

J: TRBJ2-1
size: few
D: TRBD2
V: TRBV6-2/TRBV6-3
length: 18
DNA: TGTGCCAGCAGTCCGAGCGCTAGCGGGGGGCCCTCCTACAATGAGCAGTTCTTC
CDR3: CASSPSASGGPSYNEQFF

J: TRBJ1-1
size: .
D: .
V: TRBV4-1
length: 13
DNA: TGCGCCAGCAGCCCGCAGGAGAACACTGAAGCTTTCTTT
CDR3: CASSPQENTEAFF

J: TRBJ2-7
size: .
D: TRBD1
V: TRBV9
length: 16
DNA: TGTGCCAGCAGCGTAGGAAACCGGGACAGGGCCAGCGAGCAGTACTTC
CDR3: CASSVGNRDRASEQYF

J: TRBJ2-5
size: few
D: TRBD2
V: TRBV5-1
length: 15
DNA: TGCGCCAGCAGACCCAGACTAGCGGGGGAAGAGACCCAGTACTTC
CDR3: CASRPRLAGEETQYF

J: TRBJ2-7
size: .
D: .
V: TRBV28
length: 14
DNA: TGTGCCAGCAGTTTCGGGGGACAGCCCTACGAGCAGTACTTC
CDR3: CASSFGGQPYEQYF

J: TRBJ2-1
size: few
D: .
V: TRBV28
length: 17
DNA: TGTGCCAGCAGCCAAGGCCGAGGAGGTCAATCCTACAATGAGCAGTTCTTC
CDR3: CASSQGRGGQSYNEQFF

J: TRBJ2-5
size: few
D: TRBD1
V: TRBV20-1
length: 13
DNA: TGCAGTGCTAGAGATTTCAGGGGGAAGACCCAGTACTTC
CDR3: CSARDFRGKTQYF

J: TRBJ1-2
size: few
D: .
V: TRBV29-1
length: 10
DNA: TGCAGCGTTGCATCCTATGGCTACACCTTC
CDR3: CSVASYGYTF

J: TRBJ2-1
size: few
D: .
V: TRBV3-1
length: 15
DNA: TGTGCCAGCAGCCAAGACCTAACAGGGAACAATGAGCAGTTCTTC
CDR3: CASSQDLTGNNEQFF

J: TRBJ1-3
size: once
D: .
V: TRBV29-1
length: 14
DNA: TGCAGCGTTGGAGGGACGACCTCTGGAAACACCATATATTTT
CDR3: CSVGGTTSGNTIYF

J: TRBJ2-5
size: .
D: .
V: TRBV27
length: 13
DNA: TGTGCCAGCAGTACGGGGGGCCTGGAGACCCAGTACTTC
CDR3: CASSTGGLETQYF

J: TRBJ2-7
size: .
D: TRBD2
V: TRBV13
length: 16
DNA: TGTGCCAGCAGCCATAGGGGACTAGCGGGACCCTACGAGCAGTACTTC
CDR3: CASSHRGLAGPYEQYF

J: TRBJ2-5
size: .
D: .
V: TRBV20-1
length: 12
DNA: TGCAGTGCTAGAGCAGGGGAAGAGACCCAGTACTTC
CDR3: CSARAGEETQYF

J: TRBJ2-3
size: few
D: .
V: TRBV20-1
length: 11
DNA: TGCAGTGCTAGTCCCACAGATACGCAGTATTTT
CDR3: CSASPTDTQYF

J: TRBJ2-5
size: .
D: TRBD2
V: TRBV7-2
length: 13
DNA: TGTGCCAGCAGCGGGGGGGATCAAGAGACCCAGTACTTC
CDR3: CASSGGDQETQYF

J: TRBJ2-5
size: .
D: TRBD1
V: TRBV20-1
length: 14
DNA: TGCAGTGCTCTGATACAGGGGGCCGAAGAGACCCAGTACTTC
CDR3: CSALIQGAEETQYF

J: TRBJ2-7
size: few
D: .
V: TRBV29-1
length: 13
DNA: TGCAGCGCCGTCCCCACAGGCCACTACGAGCAGTACTTC
CDR3: CSAVPTGHYEQYF

J: TRBJ2-7
size: many
D: .
V: TRBV21-1
length: 18
DNA: TGTGCCAGCAGCTCCCTAGGGGTTAATCGGGACCGCACCTACGAGCAGTACTTC
CDR3: CASSSLGVNRDRTYEQYF

J: TRBJ2-7
size: few
D: .
V: TRBV6-1
length: 14
DNA: TGTGCCAGCAGTGGGTCGGGGCAGTACTACGAGCAGTACTTC
CDR3: CASSGSGQYYEQYF

J: TRBJ2-3
size: .
D: .
V: TRBV6-6
length: 15
DNA: TGTGCCAGCACTACCTTAGACGGACGCACAGATACGCAGTGTTTT
CDR3: CASTTLDGRTDTQCF

J: TRBJ2-1
size: .
D: .
V: TRBV7-2
length: 15
DNA: TGTGCCAGCAGCTTAGCCGGAGTCCCCTACAATGAGCAGTTCTTC
CDR3: CASSLAGVPYNEQFF

J: TRBJ2-1
size: once
D: TRBD2
V: TRBV2
length: 16
DNA: TGTGCCAGCCTTTATTTAGCGGGAGGGCCCGTGAATGAGCAGTTCTTC
CDR3: CASLYLAGGPVNEQFF

J: TRBJ1-1
size: .
D: TRBD1
V: TRBV9
length: 14
DNA: TGTGCCAGCAGCGGCGGGACAGGGGTCACTGAAGCTTTCTTT
CDR3: CASSGGTGVTEAFF

J: TRBJ2-1
size: .
D: TRBD2
V: TRBV27
length: 17
DNA: TGTGCCAGCAGTCCAAGGACTAGCGGGACTACCTACAATGAGCAGTTCTTC
CDR3: CASSPRTSGTTYNEQFF

J: TRBJ2-5
size: .
D: TRBD2
V: TRBV29-1
length: 14
DNA: TGCAGCATAACTAGCGGGAGGATATTTGGGACCCAGTACTTC
CDR3: CSITSGRIFGTQYF

J: TRBJ2-7
size: .
D: TRBD2
V: TRBV12-3/TRBV12-4
length: 15
DNA: TGTGCCAGCAGCCCCCGGGCTAGCGGCCCCTACGAGCAGTACTTC
CDR3: CASSPRASGPYEQYF

J: TRBJ2-5
size: few
D: TRBD2
V: TRBV27
length: 14
DNA: TGTGCCAGCGGAATAGCGGGAGGTATGGAGACCCAGTACTTC
CDR3: CASGIAGGMETQYF

J: TRBJ2-1
size: .
D: TRBD2
V: TRBV2
length: 15
DNA: TGTGCCAGCAGTCCAAGCGGGAGGGCCAATGATGAGCAGTTCTTC
CDR3: CASSPSGRANDEQFF

J: TRBJ1-3
size: .
D: .
V: TRBV14
length: 18
DNA: TGTGCCAGCAGCCAAGCGGGCAGGGGAATTCGCTCTGGAAACACCATATATTTT
CDR3: CASSQAGRGIRSGNTIYF

J: TRBJ2-5
size: .
D: .
V: TRBV5-1
length: 13
DNA: TGCGCCAGCAGCTTGACAGGGTGGGAGACCCAGTACTTC
CDR3: CASSLTGWETQYF

J: TRBJ2-2
size: .
D: .
V: TRBV2
length: 14
DNA: TGTGCCAGCATAAGGGGGGCGCCCACCGGGGAGCTGTTTTTT
CDR3: CASIRGAPTGELFF